This T cell receptor (beta chain) derives from a study of shared clonotypes between healthy human individuals. Naive CD8 cells lacked CD45RO and underwent positive selection for CCR7, leaving out terminally differentiated effector memory CD45RA+ cells. Method: immunoSEQ multiplex PCR; TCRdb's copy keeps in-frame clones and lacks some. The sample has millions of clones; 90% to 95% are singletons. Looked up from germline, CDR1 is SQVTM and CDR2 is ANQGSEA. Trimming took off 5 bases at V and 1 base at J, with 9 bases between the two ends. CDR3 length: 12 amino acids. This TCR was sampled from a man aged 18 to 30 in good health. Some clones in this sample may be carry-over from other donors' samples. The sequenced sample consisted of naive CD8+ T cells from PBMCs. The chain links TRBV29-1 to TRBJ2-7; D call uncertain. The CDR3 nucleotides read TGCAGCGTTTACCTCGCTTCCTACGAGCAGTACTTC. The encoded protein is CSVYLASYEQYF.